The clone carrying this TCR beta chain appeared once. Its matching antigen is unknown. The protocol was immunoSEQ multiplex PCR, while the TCRdb copy is restricted to in-frame clones and leaves out a portion. In the table there are about 100,000 clones, 92% of which are singletons. This specimen belongs to a study of siplizumab effects on memory and regulatory T cells. Germline V CDR1 and CDR2: SNHLY, FYNNEI. This CDR3 comprises 15 residues. With 3 bases removed from V and 2 bases from J, the gap between germline ends came to 13 bases. Whole-study results and caveats: Suppressive capability of dividing Tregs from siplizumab cultures went unverified. Naive T cells looked more diverse than memory cells and looked like major alloresponse contributors.

The sequenced material came from Tregs sorted from blood. This TCR was recovered from a human donor in good health. The chain couples TRBV2 to TRBJ1-1; possibly TRBD1 for D (5 bases). The DNA of the CDR3 is TGTGCCAGCAGTGATAGGGGTCTAGTAAACACTGAAGCTTTCTTT. Translation gives CASSDRGLVNTEAFF.